This passage covers 19 T cell receptor beta chains from one sample sequenced in a study of shared T cell receptors in the human thymus. The data were produced by immunoSEQ multiplex PCR, yet TCRdb's version contains in-frame clones alone and is incomplete. The sample has 700,000 or so clones, 80% to 90% seen once. These same data were also listed under a study on human thymus T cells.

Material for sequencing was thymocytes. These receptors all stem from a girl less than two years old with a congenital heart defect.

J is TRBJ1-2 and V is TRBV4-3; tentatively, D is TRBD1 (6 bases). CDR1 is LGHNA, CDR2 YSLEER, per germline. The CDR3 loop spans 15 amino acids. V was trimmed by 4 bases and J by 4 bases, leaving 16 bases between them. Here the CDR3 reads CASSPLGGQSYGYTF. CDR3 sequence (DNA): TGCGCCAGCAGCCCACTCGGAGGACAGTCCTATGGCTACACCTTC.

The rearrangement uses TRBV9 and TRBJ1-5, with D hard to call. CDR1 is SGDLS and CDR2 is YYNGEE in the germline V gene. Trimming removed 0 bases from V and 6 bases from J, with 13 bases in between. This CDR3 is built from 15 residues. CDR3 sequence: CASSVGGSEGQPQHF. CDR3 in DNA: TGTGCCAGCAGCGTAGGCGGGTCTGAGGGTCAGCCCCAGCATTTT. The whole variable domain, filled in from reference TRBV9 and TRBJ1-5, reads DSGVTQTPKHLITATGQRVTLRCSPRSGDLSVYWYQQSLDQGLQFLIQYYNGEERAKGNILERFSAQQFPDLHSELNLSSLELGDSALYFCASSVGGSEGQPQHFGDGTRLSIL.

V gene TRBV19 combines with J gene TRBJ2-3; D might be TRBD2 (6 bases). V was pared by 3 bases and J by 0 bases, with 13 bases between. The CDR3 is 16 residues long. Germline V CDR1 and CDR2: LNHDA, SQIVND (reference sequence). DNA of the CDR3: TGTGCCAGTAGTATTAAGGAGGGGACTAGCACAGATACGCAGTATTTT. Translating gives CASSIKEGTSTDTQYF. Combining the CDR3 with reference TRBV19 and TRBJ2-3 gives the whole variable domain DGGITQSPKYLFRKEGQNVTLSCEQNLNHDAMYWYRQDPGQGLRLIYYSQIVNDFQKGDIAEGYSVSREKKESFPLTVTSAQKNPTAFYLCASSIKEGTSTDTQYFGPGTRLTVL.

This CDR3 is CASTPAEGGSNQPQHF. The CDR3 DNA sequence: TGTGCCAGTACCCCCGCAGAGGGCGGGAGCAATCAGCCCCAGCATTTT. V is TRBV19 and J is TRBJ1-5; D remains ambiguous. The CDR3 sequence is 16 residues long. The V gene lost 7 bases and the J gene lost 1 base, with 17 bases spanning the gap. The V gene's germline CDR1 is LNHDA and CDR2 SQIVND (reference sequence).

This clone is a singleton in its sample. This rearrangement joins TRBV19 to TRBJ1-6, with D possibly being TRBD1 (6 bases). This CDR3 is 17 amino acids long. Looked up from germline, CDR1 is LNHDA and CDR2 is SQIVND (reference sequence). V was trimmed by 6 bases and J by 8 bases, leaving 23 bases between them. This CDR3 is CASRPKGEGEIYSPLHF. CDR3 in DNA: TGTGCCAGTAGGCCCAAGGGGGAAGGGGAAATTTATTCACCCCTCCACTTT.

This rearrangement joins TRBV30 to TRBJ1-1, with D perhaps TRBD1 (6 bases). Germline V gene lookup returns CDR1 GTSNPN and CDR2 SVGIG (reference sequence). The V end was cut by 5 bases, the J end by 5 bases, with 6 bases between. The CDR3 is 10 residues long. The CDR3 DNA sequence: TGTGCCTGGGGACAGACTGAAGCTTTCTTT. Translated, it gives CAWGQTEAFF.

The V and J genes are TRBV4-2 and TRBJ2-1, with D tentatively TRBD1 (6 bases). The CDR3 length is 17 residues. Trimming cost V 4 bases and J 9 bases, with 25 bases left between them. CDR1 is LGHNA and CDR2 is YNFKEQ in the germline V gene. The CDR3 reads CASSPFTDRSGTCEQFF. CDR3 nucleotides: TGTGCCAGCAGCCCATTTACCGACAGGTCAGGTACTTGTGAGCAGTTCTTC.

The rearrangement uses TRBV27 and TRBJ1-6, with a weak D call TRBD1 (5 bases). With 5 bases removed from V and 10 bases from J, the gap between germline ends came to 15 bases. The CDR3 length is 14 residues. The V gene's germline CDR1 is MNHEY and CDR2 SMNVEV (reference sequence). The CDR3 DNA reads TGTGCCAGCAGTAAGAAGGGGATTGAATCACCCCTCCACTTT. Encoded protein: CASSKKGIESPLHF.

V gene TRBV7-2 combines with J gene TRBJ1-2; TRBD1 aligns across 7 bases. V lost 5 bases, J lost 0 bases, and 6 bases stayed unmatched. The CDR3 has 15 amino acids. CDR1 and CDR2 from the germline V gene are SGHTA and FQGNSA. The CDR3 here is CASSRSGTANYGYTF. The CDR3 coding sequence is TGTGCCAGCAGCCGTTCGGGGACAGCTAACTATGGCTACACCTTC.

The chain combines TRBV28 with TRBJ1-6, with no clear D. V dropped 1 base and J dropped 3 bases, with 10 bases sitting between them. This CDR3 is built from 16 residues. Per germline, CDR1 MDHEN and CDR2 SYDVKM. The CDR3, as DNA: TGTGCCAGCAGTTTATTCCGCTACCTCTATAATTCACCCCTCCACTTT. It is translated as CASSLFRYLYNSPLHF.

A few counts support this clone. The V call is TRBV28, the J call TRBJ1-2, with D perhaps TRBD1 (5 bases). This CDR3 is 20 amino acids long. V was clipped by 6 bases and J by 3 bases, with 32 bases between them. Germline values: CDR1 MDHEN, CDR2 SYDVKM. The CDR3 bases are TGTGCCAGCAGCAACATGGTGGCCGGAATGCGACAGCTCCGTGACTATGGCTACACCTTC. Its translation is CASSNMVAGMRQLRDYGYTF.

This chain uses TRBV7-9 with TRBJ1-6; possibly TRBD1 for D (6 bases). Germline CDR1 SEHNR, CDR2 FQNEAQ (reference sequence). This CDR3 region has 16 residues. The V and J ends lost 3 bases and 8 bases respectively, with 17 bases between them. The CDR3 bases are TGTGCCAGCAGCTTGAGAGGGACACTTACCGATTCACCCCTCCACTTT. It specifies CASSLRGTLTDSPLHF.

This sequence joins TRBV28 and TRBJ1-6, with TRBD1 matching over 9 bases. The CDR3 consists of 13 residues. Germline V gene data show CDR1 as MDHEN and CDR2 as SYDVKM. The ends lost 10 bases at V and 9 bases at J; junction bases unmatched: 7. In DNA form, the CDR3 reads TGTGCCATCAGGACAGGGGCCGGTTCACCCCTCCACTTT. Its protein is CAIRTGAGSPLHF.

The V and J genes are TRBV19 and TRBJ1-2; TRBD1 aligns across 9 bases. CDR1 is LNHDA, CDR2 SQIVND, per germline (reference sequence). This CDR3 comprises 17 residues. Unmatched junction bases numbered 12, after V lost 4 bases and J lost 3 bases. CDR3 DNA sequence: TGTGCCAGTAGTACCGGACAGGGGACCCTTTTCGACTATGGCTACACCTTC. Protein: CASSTGQGTLFDYGYTF.

CDR3: CASSSPTDNQPQHF. Here the CDR3 DNA reads TGTGCCAGCAGCTCCCCGACAGACAATCAGCCCCAGCATTTT. The rearrangement uses TRBV7-9 and TRBJ1-5, with D possibly TRBD1 on 5 matching bases. Germline V gives CDR1 SEHNR, CDR2 FQNEAQ (reference sequence). The CDR3 has 14 amino acids. Trimming shortened V by 4 bases and J by 3 bases, and 10 bases separated the two germline ends.

As DNA, the CDR3 is TGTGCCAGCAGCGGCAGGGAGGGGGTTGAAGGTGAGCAGTTCTTC. As protein: CASSGREGVEGEQFF. The V and J genes are TRBV9 and TRBJ2-1; possible D gene TRBD2, 7 bases. Germline V gives CDR1 SGDLS, CDR2 YYNGEE. Trimming pared 3 bases from V and 9 bases from J, leaving 19 bases between. The CDR3 runs 15 residues.

The gene calls are TRBV19 and TRBJ1-2, with D possibly TRBD1 on 5 matching bases. The CDR3 totals 15 residues. Trimming pared 5 bases from V and 8 bases from J, leaving 21 bases between. Germline V gene sequence: CDR1 LNHDA, CDR2 SQIVND (reference sequence). The CDR3 nucleotides read TGTGCCAGTAGTTCCCACAGGCCCATACGGTTGGGCTACACCTTC. It translates to CASSSHRPIRLGYTF.

The chain combines TRBV9 with TRBJ2-3; 13 bases are a match to TRBD2. The junction had 6 bases not matched to a gene; V was cut back by 3 bases and J by 2 bases. The CDR3 is 17 residues long. CDR1 is SGDLS and CDR2 is YYNGEE in the germline V gene. The CDR3 DNA follows: TGTGCCAGCAGCGCCTCACTAGCGGGGGGGCCCACAGATACGCAGTATTTT. Protein sequence: CASSASLAGGPTDTQYF.

The chain couples TRBV28 to TRBJ2-6; weak D call: TRBD1 (6 bases). Germline V lookup: CDR1 MDHEN, CDR2 SYDVKM. V shed 6 bases and J shed 0 bases, with 24 bases lying between them. The CDR3 covers 20 residues. The CDR3 spells CASRFGALTGSASGANVLTF. The CDR3, as DNA: TGTGCCAGCAGGTTCGGGGCGTTGACAGGTTCCGCCTCTGGGGCCAACGTCCTGACTTTC.